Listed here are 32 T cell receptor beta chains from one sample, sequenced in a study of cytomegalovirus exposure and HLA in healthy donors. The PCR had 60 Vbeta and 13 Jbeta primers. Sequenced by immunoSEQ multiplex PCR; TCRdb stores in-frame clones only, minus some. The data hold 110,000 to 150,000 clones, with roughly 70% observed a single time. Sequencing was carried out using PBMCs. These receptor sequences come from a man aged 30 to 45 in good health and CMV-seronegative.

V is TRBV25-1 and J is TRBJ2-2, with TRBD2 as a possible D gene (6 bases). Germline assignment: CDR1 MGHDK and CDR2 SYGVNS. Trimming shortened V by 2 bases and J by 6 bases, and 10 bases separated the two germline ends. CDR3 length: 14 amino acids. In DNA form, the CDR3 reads TGTGCCAGCAGTGAACAGGAGGGGTCCGGGGAGCTGTTTTTT. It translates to CASSEQEGSGELFF.

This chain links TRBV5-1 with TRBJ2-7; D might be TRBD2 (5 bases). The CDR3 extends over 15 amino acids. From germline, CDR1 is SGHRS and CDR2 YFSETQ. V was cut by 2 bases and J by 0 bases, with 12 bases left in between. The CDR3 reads CASSFGTGSSYEQYF. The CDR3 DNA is TGCGCCAGCAGCTTTGGTACGGGAAGCTCCTACGAGCAGTACTTC.

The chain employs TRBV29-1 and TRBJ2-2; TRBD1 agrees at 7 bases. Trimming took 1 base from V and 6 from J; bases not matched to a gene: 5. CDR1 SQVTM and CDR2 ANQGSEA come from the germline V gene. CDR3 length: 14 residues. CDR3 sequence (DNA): TGCAGCGTTGAAGGACAGGGAAGGGCCGGGGAGCTGTTTTTT. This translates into CSVEGQGRAGELFF.

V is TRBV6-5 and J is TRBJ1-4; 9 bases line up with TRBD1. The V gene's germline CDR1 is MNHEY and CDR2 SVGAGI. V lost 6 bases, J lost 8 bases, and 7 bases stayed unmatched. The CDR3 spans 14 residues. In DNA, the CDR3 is TGTGCCAGCAGCAAACAGGGGGCAGGGGAAAAACTGTTTTTT. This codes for CASSKQGAGEKLFF.

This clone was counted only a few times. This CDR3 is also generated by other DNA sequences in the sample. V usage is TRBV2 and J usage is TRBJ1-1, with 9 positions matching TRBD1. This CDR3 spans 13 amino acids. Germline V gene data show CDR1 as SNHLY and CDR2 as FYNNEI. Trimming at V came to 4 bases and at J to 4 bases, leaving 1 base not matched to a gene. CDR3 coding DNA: TGTGCCAGCAGTGGACAGGGGGGCACTGAAGCTTTCTTT. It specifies CASSGQGGTEAFF.

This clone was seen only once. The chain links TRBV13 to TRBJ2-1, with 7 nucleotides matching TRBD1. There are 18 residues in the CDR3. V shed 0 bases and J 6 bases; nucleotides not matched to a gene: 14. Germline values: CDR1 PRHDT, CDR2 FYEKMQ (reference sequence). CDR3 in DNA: TGTGCCAGCAGCTTAGGGCACCTCCTGTTGGGACAGCTCAATGAGCAGTTCTTC. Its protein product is CASSLGHLLLGQLNEQFF.

As DNA, the CDR3 is TGTGCCAGCAGTACCATACAGTCAGTGAACACTGAAGCTTTCTTT. This encodes CASSTIQSVNTEAFF. V and J are TRBV6-1 and TRBJ1-1, with D unresolved. V was cut by 5 bases and J by 0 bases, with 13 bases left in between. The CDR3 is 15 amino acids. CDR1 and CDR2 from the germline V gene are MNHNS and SASEGT.

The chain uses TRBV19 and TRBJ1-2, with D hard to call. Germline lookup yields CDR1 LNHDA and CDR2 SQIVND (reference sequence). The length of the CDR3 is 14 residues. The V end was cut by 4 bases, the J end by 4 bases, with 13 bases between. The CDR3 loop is CASSRAPPGYGYTF. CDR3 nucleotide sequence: TGTGCCAGTAGTAGAGCCCCCCCGGGCTATGGCTACACCTTC. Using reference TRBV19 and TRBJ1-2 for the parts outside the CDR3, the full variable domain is DGGITQSPKYLFRKEGQNVTLSCEQNLNHDAMYWYRQDPGQGLRLIYYSQIVNDFQKGDIAEGYSVSREKKESFPLTVTSAQKNPTAFYLCASSRAPPGYGYTFGSGTRLTVV.

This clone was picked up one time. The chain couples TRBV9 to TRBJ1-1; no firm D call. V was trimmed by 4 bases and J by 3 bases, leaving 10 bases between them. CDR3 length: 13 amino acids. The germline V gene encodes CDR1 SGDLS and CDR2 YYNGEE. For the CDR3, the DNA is TGTGCCAGCAGCCGGGTGGGTTACACTGAAGCTTTCTTT. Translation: CASSRVGYTEAFF.

The CDR3 loop reads CASTLTTGSGEQFF. CDR3 coding DNA: TGTGCCAGCACCCTAACTACGGGATCGGGAGAGCAGTTCTTC. The V gene is TRBV5-6, the J gene TRBJ2-1, with a tentative D call TRBD2 (5 bases). With 6 bases removed from V and 10 bases from J, the gap between germline ends came to 20 bases. CDR1 and CDR2 from the germline V gene are SGHDT and YYEEEE. There are 14 residues in the CDR3.

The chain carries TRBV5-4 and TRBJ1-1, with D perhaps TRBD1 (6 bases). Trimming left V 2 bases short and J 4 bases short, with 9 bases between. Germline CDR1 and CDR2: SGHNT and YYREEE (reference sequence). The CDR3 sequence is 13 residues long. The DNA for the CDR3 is TGTGCCAGCAGCTTTACAGGGACCACTGAAGCTTTCTTT. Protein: CASSFTGTTEAFF. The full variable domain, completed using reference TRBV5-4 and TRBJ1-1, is ETGVTQSPTHLIKTRGQQVTLRCSSQSGHNTVSWYQQALGQGPQFIFQYYREEENGRGNFPPRFSGLQFPNYSSELNVNALELDDSALYLCASSFTGTTEAFFGQGTRLTVV.

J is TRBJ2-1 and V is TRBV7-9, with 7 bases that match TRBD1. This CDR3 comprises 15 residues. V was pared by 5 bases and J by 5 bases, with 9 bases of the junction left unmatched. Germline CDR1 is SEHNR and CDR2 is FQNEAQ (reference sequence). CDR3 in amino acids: CASSARDSRHNEQFF. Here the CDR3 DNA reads TGTGCCAGCAGCGCCCGGGACAGCCGCCACAATGAGCAGTTCTTC.

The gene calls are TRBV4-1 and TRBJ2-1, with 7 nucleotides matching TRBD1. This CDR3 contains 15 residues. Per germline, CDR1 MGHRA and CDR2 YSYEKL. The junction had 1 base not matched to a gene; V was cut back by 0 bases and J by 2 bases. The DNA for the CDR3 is TGCGCCAGCAGCCAAGATCAGGGGGCCTACAATGAGCAGTTCTTC. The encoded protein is CASSQDQGAYNEQFF.

DNA for the CDR3: TGTGCCAGCAGGGGACTAGCGGGGCCCACAGATACGCAGTATTTT. Translation: CASRGLAGPTDTQYF. J is TRBJ2-3 and V is TRBV6-5, with TRBD2 matching 13 bases. CDR1 is MNHEY and CDR2 is SVGAGI in the germline V gene. After removal of 6 bases from V and 2 bases from J, the junction contained 2 bases not matched to a gene. The CDR3 consists of 15 residues.

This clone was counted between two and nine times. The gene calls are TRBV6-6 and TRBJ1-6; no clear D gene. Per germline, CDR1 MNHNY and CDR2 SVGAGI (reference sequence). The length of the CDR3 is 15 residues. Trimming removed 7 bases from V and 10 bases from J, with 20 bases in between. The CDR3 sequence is CASNPAPPGGSPLHF. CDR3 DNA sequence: TGTGCCAGCAATCCTGCACCTCCGGGCGGGTCACCCCTCCACTTT.

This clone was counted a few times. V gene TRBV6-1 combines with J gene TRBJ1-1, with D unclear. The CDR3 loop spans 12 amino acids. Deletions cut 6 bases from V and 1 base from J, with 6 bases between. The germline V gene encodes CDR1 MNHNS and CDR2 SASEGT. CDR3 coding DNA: TGTGCCAGCAGAAACACGAACACTGAAGCTTTCTTT. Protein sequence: CASRNTNTEAFF.

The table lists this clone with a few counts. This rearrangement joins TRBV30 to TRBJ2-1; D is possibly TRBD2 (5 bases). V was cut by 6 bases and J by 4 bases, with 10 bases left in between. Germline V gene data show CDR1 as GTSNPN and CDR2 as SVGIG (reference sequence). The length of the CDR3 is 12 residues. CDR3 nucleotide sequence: TGTGCCTGCCCCGGCGGGTACAATGAGCAGTTCTTC. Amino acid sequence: CACPGGYNEQFF.

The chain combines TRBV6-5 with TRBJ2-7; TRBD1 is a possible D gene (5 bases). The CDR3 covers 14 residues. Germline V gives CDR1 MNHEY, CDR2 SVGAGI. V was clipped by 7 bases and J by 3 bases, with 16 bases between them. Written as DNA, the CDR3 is TGTGCCAGCAAATCCCCCACAGGTCACTACGAGCAGTACTTC. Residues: CASKSPTGHYEQYF.

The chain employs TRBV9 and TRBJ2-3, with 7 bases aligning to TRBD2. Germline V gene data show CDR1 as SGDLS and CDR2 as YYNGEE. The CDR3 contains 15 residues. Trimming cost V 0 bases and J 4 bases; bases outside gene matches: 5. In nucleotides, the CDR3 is TGTGCCAGCAGCGTAGGGGGAGGGAGCGCAGATACGCAGTATTTT. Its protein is CASSVGGGSADTQYF. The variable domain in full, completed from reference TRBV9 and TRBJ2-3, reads DSGVTQTPKHLITATGQRVTLRCSPRSGDLSVYWYQQSLDQGLQFLIQYYNGEERAKGNILERFSAQQFPDLHSELNLSSLELGDSALYFCASSVGGGSADTQYFGPGTRLTVL.

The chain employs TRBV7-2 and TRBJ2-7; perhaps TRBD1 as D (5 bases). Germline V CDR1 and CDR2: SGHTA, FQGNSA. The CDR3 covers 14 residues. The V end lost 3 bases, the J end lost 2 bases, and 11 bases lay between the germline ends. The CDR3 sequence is CASSFSGLTYEQYF. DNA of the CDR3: TGTGCCAGCAGCTTCTCAGGGCTCACCTACGAGCAGTACTTC.

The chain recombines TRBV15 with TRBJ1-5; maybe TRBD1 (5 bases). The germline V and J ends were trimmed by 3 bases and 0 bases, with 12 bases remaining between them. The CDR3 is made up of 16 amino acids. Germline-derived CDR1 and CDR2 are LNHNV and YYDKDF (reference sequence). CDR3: CATSRDTSYSNQPQHF. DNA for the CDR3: TGTGCCACCAGCAGGGACACGAGCTATAGCAATCAGCCCCAGCATTTT.

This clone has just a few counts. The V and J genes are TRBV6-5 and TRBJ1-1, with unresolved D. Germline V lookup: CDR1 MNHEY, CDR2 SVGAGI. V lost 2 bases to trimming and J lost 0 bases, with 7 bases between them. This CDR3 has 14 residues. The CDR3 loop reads CASSYESMNTEAFF. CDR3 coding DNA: TGTGCCAGCAGTTACGAATCTATGAACACTGAAGCTTTCTTT.

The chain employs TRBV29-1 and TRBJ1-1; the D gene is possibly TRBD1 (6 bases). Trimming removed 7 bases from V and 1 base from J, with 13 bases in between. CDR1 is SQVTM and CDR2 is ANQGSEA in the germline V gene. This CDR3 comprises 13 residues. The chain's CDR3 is CSAEGDGNTEAFF. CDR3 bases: TGCAGCGCCGAGGGGGATGGGAACACTGAAGCTTTCTTT.

CDR3 region: CASGGTGYSGANVLTF. The CDR3 DNA follows: TGTGCCAGCGGGGGCACGGGATACTCTGGGGCCAACGTCCTGACTTTC. The chain is built from TRBV11-1 and TRBJ2-6; D perhaps matches TRBD1 (6 bases). CDR1 and CDR2 from the germline V gene are SGHAT and FQDESV (reference sequence). Deletions cut 8 bases from V and 0 bases from J, with 14 bases between. This CDR3 comprises 16 residues.

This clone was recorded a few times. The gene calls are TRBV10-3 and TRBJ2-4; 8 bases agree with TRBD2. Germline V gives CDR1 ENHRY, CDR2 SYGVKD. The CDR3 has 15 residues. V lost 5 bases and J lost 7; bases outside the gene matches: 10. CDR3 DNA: TGTGCCATCAGTCGGGAGGGGACAACCCGTAACATTCAGTACTTC. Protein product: CAISREGTTRNIQYF.

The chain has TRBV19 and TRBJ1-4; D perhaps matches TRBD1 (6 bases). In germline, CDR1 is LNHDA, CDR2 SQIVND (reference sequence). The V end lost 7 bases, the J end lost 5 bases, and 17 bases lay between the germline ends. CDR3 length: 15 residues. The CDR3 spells CASKGGDSINEKLFF. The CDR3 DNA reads TGTGCCAGTAAGGGGGGGGACTCCATAAATGAAAAACTGTTTTTT.

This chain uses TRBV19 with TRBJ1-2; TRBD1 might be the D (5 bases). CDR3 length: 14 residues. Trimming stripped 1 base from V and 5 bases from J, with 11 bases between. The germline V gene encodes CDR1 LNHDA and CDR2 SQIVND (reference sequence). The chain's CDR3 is CASSIGQGPYGYTF. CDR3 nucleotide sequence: TGTGCCAGTAGTATAGGGCAGGGCCCATATGGCTACACCTTC.

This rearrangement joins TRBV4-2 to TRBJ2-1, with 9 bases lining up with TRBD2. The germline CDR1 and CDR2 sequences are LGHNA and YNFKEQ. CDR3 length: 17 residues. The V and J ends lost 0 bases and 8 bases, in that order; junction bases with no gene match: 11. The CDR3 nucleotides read TGTGCCAGCAGCCAAGAGGGACTAGCCGGGCGAGGGGATGAGCAGTTCTTC. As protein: CASSQEGLAGRGDEQFF.

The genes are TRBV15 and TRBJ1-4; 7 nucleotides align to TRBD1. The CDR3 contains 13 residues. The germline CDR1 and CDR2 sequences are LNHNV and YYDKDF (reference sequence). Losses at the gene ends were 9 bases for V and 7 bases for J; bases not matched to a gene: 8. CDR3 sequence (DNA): TGTGCCACTGGGACAGCTGCCCCTGAAAAACTGTTTTTT. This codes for CATGTAAPEKLFF.

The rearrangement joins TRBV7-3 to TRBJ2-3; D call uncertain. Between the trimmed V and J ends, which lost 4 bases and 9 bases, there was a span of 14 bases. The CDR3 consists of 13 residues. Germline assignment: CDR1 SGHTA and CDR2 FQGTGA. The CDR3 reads CASSSPDSPTQYF. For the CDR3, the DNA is TGTGCCAGCAGCTCCCCCGATAGTCCCACGCAGTATTTT.

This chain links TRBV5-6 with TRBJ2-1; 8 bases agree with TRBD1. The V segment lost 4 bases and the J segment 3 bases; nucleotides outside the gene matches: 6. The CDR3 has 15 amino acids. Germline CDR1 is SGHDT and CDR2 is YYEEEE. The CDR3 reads CASSGGTGDYNEQFF. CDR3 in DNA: TGTGCCAGCAGCGGAGGGACAGGTGACTACAATGAGCAGTTCTTC.

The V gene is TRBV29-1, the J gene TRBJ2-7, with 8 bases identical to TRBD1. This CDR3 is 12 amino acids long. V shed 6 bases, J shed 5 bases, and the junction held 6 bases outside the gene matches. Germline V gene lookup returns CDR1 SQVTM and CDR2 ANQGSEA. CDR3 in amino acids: CSVVDRADEQYF. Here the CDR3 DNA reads TGCAGCGTCGTGGACAGGGCGGACGAGCAGTACTTC.